This T cell receptor (beta chain) was recorded in a study of blood T cell repertoires in COVID-19. Study details: The samples span acute and convalescent COVID-19 from the United States, Italy and Spain. The analysed material was cDNA or gDNA that came from T cells, B-cell-depleted T cells, or PBMCs.

The germline V and J ends were trimmed by 3 bases and 5 bases, with 14 bases remaining between them. CDR1 is SGHRS and CDR2 is YFSETQ in the germline V gene. The CDR3 runs 15 residues. In the original workflow: It was from reference gene primer amplification that nucleated cell counts were estimated. Here immunoSEQ multiplex PCR was the method, and the copy in TCRdb shows in-frame clones only, minus some. V, J and clone size are those of that table, while D and trimming were read from the DNA. The data hold approximately 230,000 clones, with just under 85% observed a single time. The receptor was derived from a man of 80 years or more with acute or convalescent COVID-19. V usage is TRBV5-1 and J usage is TRBJ2-2; D call uncertain. The sequenced sample consisted of peripheral blood. CDR3 coding DNA: TGCGCCAGCAGCTCAGGAAGTGGGCCGACCGGGGAGCTGTTTTTT. As protein: CASSSGSGPTGELFF. The whole variable domain, remainder taken from reference TRBV5-1 and TRBJ2-2, is KAGVTQTPRYLIKTRGQQVTLSCSPISGHRSVSWYQQTPGQGLQFLFEYFSETQRNKGNFPGRFSGRQFSNSRSEMNVSTLELGDSALYLCASSSGSGPTGELFFGEGSRLTVL.